This note documents a single T cell receptor beta chain sequence. Its target is unknown. CDR3 length: 19 residues. Losses at the gene ends were 3 bases for V and 3 bases for J; bases not matched to a gene: 19. The V gene's germline CDR1 is KGHSH and CDR2 LQKENI. The data originate from a study of cytomegalovirus exposure and HLA in healthy donors. Study findings and constraints: Most TCR sequences proved rare, with some public TCRs found in many donors. The authors excluded some V segments, including TRBV6-2 and TRBV6-3, as indistinguishable.

Researchers ran the PCR with 60 Vbeta and 13 Jbeta primers. Sequencing used immunoSEQ multiplex PCR; TCRdb keeps in-frame clones, though not all of them. The data show approximately 100,000 clones, around 75% seen once. This clonotype was obtained from a female donor in good health and CMV-seronegative. Sample: PBMCs. V gene TRBV18 combines with J gene TRBJ2-7; 8 nucleotides align to TRBD1. The chain's CDR3 is CASSPENQDREVFYYEQYF. CDR3 coding DNA: TGTGCCAGCTCACCTGAGAATCAGGACAGGGAAGTCTTCTACTACGAGCAGTACTTC.